The 3 T cell receptor beta chains in this list originate from one sample, sequenced in a study of control samples from healthy donors and cancer patients. The protocol was immunoSEQ multiplex PCR, while the TCRdb copy is restricted to in-frame clones and leaves out a portion. The table records 98,000 or so clones, over 60% of them present only once. The specimen was blood. These receptors were collected from a woman aged 25 to 39 in good health.

This clone was picked up one time. The chain is built from TRBV25-1 and TRBJ1-1; D gene unclear. Germline V CDR1 and CDR2: MGHDK, SYGVNS. The CDR3 covers 14 residues. V lost 2 bases and J lost 3, with 10 bases in between. CDR3 sequence: CASSEPSRDTEAFF. For the CDR3, the DNA is TGTGCCAGCAGTGAACCCAGCAGAGACACTGAAGCTTTCTTT.

The chain combines TRBV7-8 with TRBJ2-1; TRBD1 matches at 9 bases. Germline assignment: CDR1 SGHVS and CDR2 FQNEAQ. The CDR3 covers 15 residues. J lost 5 bases, V lost 3 bases, and 5 bases had no gene match. The DNA for the CDR3 is TGTGCCAGCAGCTTTCGGACAGGGGACGACAATGAGCAGTTCTTC. As protein: CASSFRTGDDNEQFF.

This clone has just a few counts. The rearrangement joins TRBV5-4 to TRBJ1-2, with a possible D match to TRBD1 (5 bases). Germline CDR1 and CDR2: SGHNT and YYREEE (reference sequence). V gave up 0 bases and J gave up 9 bases, with 12 bases separating them. The CDR3 has 13 residues. This chain's CDR3 is CASSLVQGERYTF. The CDR3 DNA reads TGTGCCAGCAGCTTGGTGCAGGGTGAGCGCTACACCTTC.